This TCR beta chain was retrieved from a study of T-cell reconstitution after alpha-beta-depleted transplantation in children. In its sample, this clonotype was seen many times. Using unique molecular identifiers, the investigators prepared the TCRbeta library. One entry per CDR3 protein, called by TCRdb with MiXCR from the PCR reads. There are hundreds of thousands of distinct CDR3 sequences in the sample; 10% to 13% occur only once, and roughly 2.1% lies in the top ten. The germline V and J ends were trimmed by 4 bases and 0 bases, with 10 bases remaining between them. In germline, CDR1 is DFQATT, CDR2 SNEGSKA (reference sequence). This CDR3 comprises 14 residues.

Sequenced material: PBMCs, taken before TCRalphabeta/CD19-depleted stem cell transplant. The source of this sequence is a child aged 2 to 10 with inherited bone marrow failure, due to receive a stem cell transplant. This chain connects TRBV20-1 to TRBJ1-5, with D perhaps TRBD1 (5 bases). The CDR3 DNA reads TGCAGTGCTAAGGACACCTATAGCAATCAGCCCCAGCATTTT. Translated: CSAKDTYSNQPQHF.